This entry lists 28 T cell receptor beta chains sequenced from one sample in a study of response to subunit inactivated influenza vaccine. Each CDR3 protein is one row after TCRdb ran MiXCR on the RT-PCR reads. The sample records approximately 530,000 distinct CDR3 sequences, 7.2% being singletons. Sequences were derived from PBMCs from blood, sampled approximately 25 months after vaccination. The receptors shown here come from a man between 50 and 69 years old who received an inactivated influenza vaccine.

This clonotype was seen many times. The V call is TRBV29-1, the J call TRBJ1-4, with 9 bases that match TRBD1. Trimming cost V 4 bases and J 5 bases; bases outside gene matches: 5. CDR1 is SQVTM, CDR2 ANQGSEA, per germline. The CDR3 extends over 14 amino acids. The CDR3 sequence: CSVGAGTGNEKLFF. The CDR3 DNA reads TGCAGCGTTGGGGCCGGGACAGGGAATGAAAAACTGTTTTTT.

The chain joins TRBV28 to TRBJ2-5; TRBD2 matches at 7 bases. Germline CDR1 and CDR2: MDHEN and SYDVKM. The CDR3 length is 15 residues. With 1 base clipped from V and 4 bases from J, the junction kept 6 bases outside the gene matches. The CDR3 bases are TGTGCCAGCAGTTTATTACCATGGGGGGGAGAGACCCAGTACTTC. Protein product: CASSLLPWGGETQYF.

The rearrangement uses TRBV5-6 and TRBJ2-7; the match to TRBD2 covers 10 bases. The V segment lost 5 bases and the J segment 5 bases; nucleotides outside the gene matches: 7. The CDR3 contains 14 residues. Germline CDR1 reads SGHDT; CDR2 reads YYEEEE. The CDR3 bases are TGTGCCAGCAGTACAACTAGCGGGGCCCACGAGCAGTACTTC. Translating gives CASSTTSGAHEQYF.

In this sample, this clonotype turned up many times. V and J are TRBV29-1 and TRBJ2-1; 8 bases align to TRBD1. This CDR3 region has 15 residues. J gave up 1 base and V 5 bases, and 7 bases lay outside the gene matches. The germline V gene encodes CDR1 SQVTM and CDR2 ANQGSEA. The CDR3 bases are TGCAGCGTTTCTCCGGGACAGGTATCCTACAATGAGCAGTTCTTC. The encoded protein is CSVSPGQVSYNEQFF.

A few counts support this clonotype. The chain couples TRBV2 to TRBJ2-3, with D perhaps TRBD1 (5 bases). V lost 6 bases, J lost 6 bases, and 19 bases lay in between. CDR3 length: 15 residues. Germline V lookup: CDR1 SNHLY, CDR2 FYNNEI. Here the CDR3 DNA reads TGTGCCAGCAGACTTTCTGACAGTGGTATCGATACGCAGTATTTT. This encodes CASRLSDSGIDTQYF.

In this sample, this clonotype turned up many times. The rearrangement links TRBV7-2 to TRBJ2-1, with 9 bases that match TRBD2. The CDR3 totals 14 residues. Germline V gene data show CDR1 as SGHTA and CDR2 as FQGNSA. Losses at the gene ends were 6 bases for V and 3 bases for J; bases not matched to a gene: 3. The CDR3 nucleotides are TGTGCCAGCAGACGCGGGGGGGGCTACAATGAGCAGTTCTTC. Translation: CASRRGGGYNEQFF.

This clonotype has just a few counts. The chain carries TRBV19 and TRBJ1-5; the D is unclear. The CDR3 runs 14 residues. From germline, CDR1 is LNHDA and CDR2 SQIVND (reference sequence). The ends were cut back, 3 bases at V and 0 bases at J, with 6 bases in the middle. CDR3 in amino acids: CASSILGSNQPQHF. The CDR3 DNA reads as TGTGCCAGTAGTATTTTGGGTAGCAATCAGCCCCAGCATTTT.

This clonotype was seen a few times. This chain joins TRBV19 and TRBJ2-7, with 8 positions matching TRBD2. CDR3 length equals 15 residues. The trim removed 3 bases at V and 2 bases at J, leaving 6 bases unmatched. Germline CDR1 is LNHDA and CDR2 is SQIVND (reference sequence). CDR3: CASSIHPGGPYEQYF. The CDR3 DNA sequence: TGTGCCAGTAGTATTCATCCGGGAGGGCCCTACGAGCAGTACTTC.

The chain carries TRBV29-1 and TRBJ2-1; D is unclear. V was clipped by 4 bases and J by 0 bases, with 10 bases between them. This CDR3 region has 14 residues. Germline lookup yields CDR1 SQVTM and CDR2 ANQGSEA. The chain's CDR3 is CSVVLQVSYNEQFF. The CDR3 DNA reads TGCAGCGTTGTCCTTCAGGTCTCCTACAATGAGCAGTTCTTC.

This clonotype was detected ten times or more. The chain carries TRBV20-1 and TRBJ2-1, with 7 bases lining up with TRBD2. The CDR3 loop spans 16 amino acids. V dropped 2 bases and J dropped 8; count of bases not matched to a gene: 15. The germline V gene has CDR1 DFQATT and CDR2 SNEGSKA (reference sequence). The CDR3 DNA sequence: TGCAGTGCTAGACACCCTCTTGGCGGGAGCTTAGATGAGCAGTTCTTC. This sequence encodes CSARHPLGGSLDEQFF.

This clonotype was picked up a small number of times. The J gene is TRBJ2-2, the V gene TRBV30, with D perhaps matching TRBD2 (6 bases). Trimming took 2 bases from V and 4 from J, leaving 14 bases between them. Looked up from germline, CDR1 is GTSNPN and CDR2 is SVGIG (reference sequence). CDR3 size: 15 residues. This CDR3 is CAWSLLKGGTGELFF. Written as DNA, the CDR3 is TGTGCCTGGAGTTTACTTAAGGGAGGCACCGGGGAGCTGTTTTTT.

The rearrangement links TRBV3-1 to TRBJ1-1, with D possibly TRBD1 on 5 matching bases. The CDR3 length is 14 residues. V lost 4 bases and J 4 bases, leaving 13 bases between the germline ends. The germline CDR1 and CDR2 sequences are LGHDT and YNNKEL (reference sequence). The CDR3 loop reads CASSRLSGTTEAFF. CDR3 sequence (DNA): TGTGCCAGCAGCCGATTGAGCGGGACCACTGAAGCTTTCTTT.

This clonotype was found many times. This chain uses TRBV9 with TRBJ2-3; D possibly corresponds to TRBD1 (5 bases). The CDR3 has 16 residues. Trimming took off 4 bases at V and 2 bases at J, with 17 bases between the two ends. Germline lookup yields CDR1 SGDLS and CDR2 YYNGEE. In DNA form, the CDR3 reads TGTGCCAGCAGCCCCCTTGTAGGGGTGGACACAGATACGCAGTATTTT. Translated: CASSPLVGVDTDTQYF.

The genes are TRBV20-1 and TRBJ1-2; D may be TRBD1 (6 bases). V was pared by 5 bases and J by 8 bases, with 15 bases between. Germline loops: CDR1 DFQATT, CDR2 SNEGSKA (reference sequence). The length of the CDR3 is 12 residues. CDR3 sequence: CSAGGGAYGYTF. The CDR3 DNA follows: TGCAGTGCTGGAGGGGGGGCGTACGGCTACACCTTC.

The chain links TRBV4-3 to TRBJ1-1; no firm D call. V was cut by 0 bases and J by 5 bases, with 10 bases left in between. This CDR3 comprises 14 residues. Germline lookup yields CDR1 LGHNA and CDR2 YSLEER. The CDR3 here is CASSQEWVGTEAFF. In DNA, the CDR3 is TGCGCCAGCAGCCAAGAATGGGTGGGGACTGAAGCTTTCTTT.

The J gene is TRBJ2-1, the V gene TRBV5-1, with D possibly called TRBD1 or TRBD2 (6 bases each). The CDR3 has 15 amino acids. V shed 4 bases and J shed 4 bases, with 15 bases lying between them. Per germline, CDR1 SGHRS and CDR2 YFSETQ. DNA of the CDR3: TGCGCCAGCAGCGGGACGGGGGCAGGATACAATGAGCAGTTCTTC. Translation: CASSGTGAGYNEQFF.

The CDR3 DNA reads TGCAGTGCTAGAACAGCACAGGGAGTAGGCTCGTACGAGCAGTACTTC. Amino acids: CSARTAQGVGSYEQYF. The chain links TRBV20-1 to TRBJ2-7; D may be TRBD1 (6 bases). This CDR3 contains 16 residues. The germline V gene encodes CDR1 DFQATT and CDR2 SNEGSKA (reference sequence). Trimming took 2 bases from V and 4 from J, leaving 21 bases between them.

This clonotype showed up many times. CDR3 amino acids: CASETSGYNEQFF. Written as DNA, the CDR3 is TGTGCCAGCGAGACTAGCGGGTACAATGAGCAGTTCTTC. The V gene is TRBV12-3 or TRBV12-4, the J gene TRBJ2-1; 10 nucleotides line up with TRBD2. J was trimmed by 4 bases and V by 8 bases; bases with no gene match: 2. CDR3 length equals 13 residues.

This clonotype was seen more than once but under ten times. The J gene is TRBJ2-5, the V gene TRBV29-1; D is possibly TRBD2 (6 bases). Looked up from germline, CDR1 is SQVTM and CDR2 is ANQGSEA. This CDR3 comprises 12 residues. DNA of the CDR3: TGCACCCTGGGGGGAAGGGGTGAGACCCAGTACTTC. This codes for CTLGGRGETQYF.

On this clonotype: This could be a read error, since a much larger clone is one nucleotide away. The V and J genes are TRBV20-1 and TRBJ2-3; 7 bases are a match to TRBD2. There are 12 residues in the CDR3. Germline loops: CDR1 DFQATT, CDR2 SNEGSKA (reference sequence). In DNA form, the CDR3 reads TGCGGGGGGAGCGGGACCACACATACGCAGTATTTT. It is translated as CGGSGTTHTQYF.

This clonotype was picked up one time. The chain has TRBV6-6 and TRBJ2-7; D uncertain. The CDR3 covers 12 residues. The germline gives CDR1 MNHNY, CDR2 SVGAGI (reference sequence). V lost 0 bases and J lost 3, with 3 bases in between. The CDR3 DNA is TGTGCCAGCAGTTACTCTTACTACGAGCAGTACTTC. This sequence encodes CASSYSYYEQYF.

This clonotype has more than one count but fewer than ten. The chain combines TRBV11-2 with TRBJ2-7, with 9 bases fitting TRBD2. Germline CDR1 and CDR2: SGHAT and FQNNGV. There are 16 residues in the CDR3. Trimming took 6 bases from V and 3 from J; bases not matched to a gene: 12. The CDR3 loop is CASSSIAGVPYYEQYF. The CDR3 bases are TGTGCCAGCAGTTCGATAGCGGGAGTTCCCTACTACGAGCAGTACTTC.

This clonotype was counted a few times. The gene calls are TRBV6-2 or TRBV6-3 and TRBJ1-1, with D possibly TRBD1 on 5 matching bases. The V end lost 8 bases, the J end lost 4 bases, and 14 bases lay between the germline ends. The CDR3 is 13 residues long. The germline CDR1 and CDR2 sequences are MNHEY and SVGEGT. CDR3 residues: CASGSPRVTEAFF. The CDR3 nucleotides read TGTGCCAGCGGAAGTCCCAGGGTCACTGAAGCTTTCTTT.

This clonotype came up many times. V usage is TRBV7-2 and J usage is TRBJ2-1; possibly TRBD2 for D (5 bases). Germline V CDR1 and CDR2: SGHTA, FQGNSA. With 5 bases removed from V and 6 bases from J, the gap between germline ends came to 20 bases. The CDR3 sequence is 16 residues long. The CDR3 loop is CASSLPKGGSLNEQFF. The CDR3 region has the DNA TGTGCCAGCAGCCTCCCTAAGGGCGGGTCCCTCAATGAGCAGTTCTTC.

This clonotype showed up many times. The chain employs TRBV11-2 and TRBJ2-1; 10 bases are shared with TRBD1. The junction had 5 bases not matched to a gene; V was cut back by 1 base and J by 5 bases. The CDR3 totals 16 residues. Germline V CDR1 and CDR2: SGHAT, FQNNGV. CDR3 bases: TGTGCCAGCAGCTTAGGGGGACAGGGGTTTCACAATGAGCAGTTCTTC. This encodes CASSLGGQGFHNEQFF.

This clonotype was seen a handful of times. CDR3 in amino acids: CSAGGLAGLFSEQYF. In nucleotides, the CDR3 is TGCAGTGCTGGCGGTCTAGCGGGGTTGTTTTCCGAGCAGTACTTC. This sequence joins TRBV20-1 and TRBJ2-7; 9 bases are shared with TRBD2. CDR1 is DFQATT and CDR2 is SNEGSKA in the germline V gene (reference sequence). The CDR3 is 15 amino acids. The V segment lost 5 bases and the J segment 6 bases; nucleotides outside the gene matches: 14.

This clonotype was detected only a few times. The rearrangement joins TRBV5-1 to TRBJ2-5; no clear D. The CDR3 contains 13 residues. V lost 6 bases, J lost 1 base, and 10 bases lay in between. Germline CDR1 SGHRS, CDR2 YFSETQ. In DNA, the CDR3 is TGCGCCAGCAAAAATAGACTCCAAGAGACCCAGTACTTC. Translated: CASKNRLQETQYF.

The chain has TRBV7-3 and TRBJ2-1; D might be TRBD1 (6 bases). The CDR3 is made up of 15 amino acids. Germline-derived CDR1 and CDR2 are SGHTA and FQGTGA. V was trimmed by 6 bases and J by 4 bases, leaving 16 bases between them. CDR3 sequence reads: CASSRDTGFYNEQFF. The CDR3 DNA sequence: TGTGCCAGCAGTCGGGACACCGGTTTTTACAATGAGCAGTTCTTC.